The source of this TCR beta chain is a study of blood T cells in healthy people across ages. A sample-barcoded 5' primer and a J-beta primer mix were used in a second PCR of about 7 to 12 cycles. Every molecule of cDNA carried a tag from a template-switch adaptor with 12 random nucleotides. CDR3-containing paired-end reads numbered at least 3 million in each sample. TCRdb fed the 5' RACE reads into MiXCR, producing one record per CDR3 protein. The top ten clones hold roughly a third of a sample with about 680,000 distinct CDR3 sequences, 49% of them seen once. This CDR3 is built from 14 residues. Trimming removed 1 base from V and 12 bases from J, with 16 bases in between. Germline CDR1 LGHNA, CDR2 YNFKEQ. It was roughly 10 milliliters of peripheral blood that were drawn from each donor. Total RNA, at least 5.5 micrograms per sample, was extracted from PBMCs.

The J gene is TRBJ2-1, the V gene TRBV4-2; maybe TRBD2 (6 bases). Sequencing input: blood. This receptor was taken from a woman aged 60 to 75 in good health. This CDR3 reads CASSQGGGGDGQFF. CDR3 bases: TGTGCCAGCAGCCAAGGGGGAGGAGGTGATGGGCAGTTCTTC.